Sequencing of this TCR beta chain was carried out in a study of blood T cell repertoires in COVID-19. Study processing details: The authors estimated nucleated cell counts from reference gene primer amplification. This table comes from immunoSEQ multiplex PCR, and its TCRdb copy is limited to in-frame clones, with some not included. Clone size and V and J calls were adopted from that table, with D and trimming inferred from the DNA. The repertoire consists of 45,000 or so clones, with approximately 86% occurring once and the leading ten covering about 9.1%. This receptor was taken from a woman at least 80 years old with active COVID-19. The specimen sequenced was peripheral blood.

Here the CDR3 reads CASSQRRRNTEAFF. The CDR3 bases are TGTGCCAGCAGCCAGAGACGGAGGAACACTGAAGCTTTCTTT. The chain links TRBV4-2 to TRBJ1-1; no reliable D call. Germline values: CDR1 LGHNA, CDR2 YNFKEQ. This CDR3 has 14 residues. V lost 3 bases and J 1 base, leaving 9 bases between the germline ends.